This TCR beta chain emerged from a study of metastatic and nonmetastatic thyroid tumors. Across the whole study: Both malignant and benign thyroid patients supplied peripheral blood and tumor or nodule tissue samples, across which the repertoires of these patients were then compared.

TCRdb reanalyzed the PCR reads with MiXCR. Of 20,000 to 25,000 clones listed, roughly 20% are singletons. Overall study results and limits: A significant increase in TCR beta diversity was reportedly seen in malignant thyroid tumors relative to benign nodules, in blood and tumor.

This clone is medium-sized by share. Antigen unknown. No treatment had been given to any patient before thyroid surgery. Germline V CDR1 and CDR2: MNHNS, SASEGT. V was clipped by 6 bases and J by 0 bases, with 14 bases between them. The CDR3 contains 15 residues. This rearrangement joins TRBV6-1 to TRBJ1-2, with TRBD1 as a possible D gene (5 bases). The receptor comes from a female donor with papillary thyroid cancer or a benign thyroid nodule (not recorded which). Some clones in this sample may be carry-over from other donors' samples. Sequencing was performed on adjacent normal tissue. CDR3 nucleotides: TGTGCCAGCAGCTCTGGGGGGTTTACTAACTATGGCTACACCTTC. Translated, it gives CASSSGGFTNYGYTF.